The clone carrying this TCR beta chain has only a few counts. These data come from a study of blood T cell repertoires in COVID-19. Germline V gene data show CDR1 as MNHEY and CDR2 as SMNVEV (reference sequence). Trimming cost V 5 bases and J 7 bases; bases outside gene matches: 10. This CDR3 has 15 residues. TCRdb's table, derived via immunoSEQ multiplex PCR, lists solely in-frame clones and lacks some. The profile shows tens of thousands of clones, around four fifths of them singletons. The chain links TRBV27 to TRBJ1-2, with TRBD1 identical over 10 bases. This sequence originates from a human donor in a cohort sampled during active COVID-19. The specimen sequenced was peripheral blood. The CDR3 is CASSPWGGQGVGYTF. The CDR3 DNA is TGTGCCAGCAGTCCTTGGGGTGGACAGGGGGTTGGCTACACCTTC.